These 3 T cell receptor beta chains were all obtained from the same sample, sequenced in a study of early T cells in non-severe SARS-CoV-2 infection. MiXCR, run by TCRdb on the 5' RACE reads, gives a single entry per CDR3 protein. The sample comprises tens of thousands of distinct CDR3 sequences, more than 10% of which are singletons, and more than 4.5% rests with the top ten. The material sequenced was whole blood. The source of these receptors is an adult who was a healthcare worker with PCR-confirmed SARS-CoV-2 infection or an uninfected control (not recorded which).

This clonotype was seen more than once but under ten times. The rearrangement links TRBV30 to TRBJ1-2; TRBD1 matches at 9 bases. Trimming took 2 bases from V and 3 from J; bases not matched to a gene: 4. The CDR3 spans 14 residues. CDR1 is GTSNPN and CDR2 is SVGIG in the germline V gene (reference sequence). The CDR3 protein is CAWSPGQGDYGYTF. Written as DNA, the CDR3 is TGTGCCTGGAGTCCGGGACAGGGTGACTATGGCTACACCTTC.

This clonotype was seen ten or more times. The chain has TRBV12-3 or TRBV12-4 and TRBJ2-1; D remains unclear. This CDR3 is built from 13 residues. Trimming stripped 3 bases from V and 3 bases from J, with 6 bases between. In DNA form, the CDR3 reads TGTGCCAGCAGTTTGGTCAGCTACAATGAGCAGTTCTTC. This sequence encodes CASSLVSYNEQFF.

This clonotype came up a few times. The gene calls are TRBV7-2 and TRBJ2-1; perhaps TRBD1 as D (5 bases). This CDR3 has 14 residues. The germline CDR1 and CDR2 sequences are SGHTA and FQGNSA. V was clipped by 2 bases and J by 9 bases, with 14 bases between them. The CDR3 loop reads CASSLNQGRSEQFF. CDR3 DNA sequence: TGTGCCAGCAGCTTAAACCAGGGAAGGAGTGAGCAGTTCTTC.